This TCR beta chain was recovered during a study of blood T cell repertoires in COVID-19. Overall study context: Samples taken during acute and convalescent COVID-19 were collected in the United States, Italy and Spain.

There are 13 residues in the CDR3. V shed 10 bases, J shed 1 base, and the junction held 5 bases outside the gene matches. Germline V gives CDR1 LGHDT, CDR2 YNNKEL (reference sequence). Profiled with immunoSEQ multiplex PCR; TCRdb holds only in-frame clones, not every one. The top ten clones hold around 2.3% of a sample with approximately 210,000 clones, about nine tenths of them seen once. Cohorts were determined from participant-reported clinical history. Recovery among Cohort 3 donors was established by two negative PCRs, clearance, or symptom resolution. V is TRBV3-1 (or the pseudogene TRBV3-2) and J is TRBJ2-3; 7 bases are shared with TRBD1. Source material: PBMCs or T cells enriched from blood (not recorded which). This receptor was taken from a woman in her 30s who had recovered from COVID-19. CDR3 sequence (DNA): TGTGCCACAGGGGGTAGCGGCACAGATACGCAGTATTTT. Encoded protein: CATGGSGTDTQYF.